This entry describes one TCR beta chain. The data stem from a study of control samples from healthy donors and cancer patients. The CDR3 is 13 amino acids. V was trimmed by 6 bases and J by 8 bases, leaving 11 bases between them. Libraries were prepared by immunoSEQ multiplex PCR; TCRdb keeps only in-frame clonotypes and omits some of them. This table has about 55,000 clones, roughly 94% appearing once. The origin of this receptor is a man between 25 and 39 years old in good health. The V gene is TRBV12-3 or TRBV12-4, the J gene TRBJ1-6; D is undetermined. What was sequenced was blood. The CDR3 bases are TGTGCCAGCAGCATTTCATCCTATTCACCCCTCCACTTT. Amino acid sequence: CASSISSYSPLHF.